The entry that follows covers one T cell receptor (beta chain) sequence. Its specificity is unknown. The assay was immunoSEQ multiplex PCR, and TCRdb's table has in-frame clones only and misses some. Counted here are 70,000 or so clones, around 94% occurring once; the ten biggest clones make up around 1.5%. This sample stems from a study of T cell clonotyping in hematopoietic cell transplantation. Germline CDR1 reads SQVTM; CDR2 reads ANQGSEA. The CDR3 totals 15 residues. Trimming at V came to 6 bases and at J to 12 bases, leaving 14 bases not matched to a gene. Overall study results and limits: Pathologically expanded recipient clonotypes increased progressively from day 30 to day 180 as diversity fell. Few recipient clonotypes overlapped donors; over 97% were de novo at given depth. CD4 and CD8 repertoire contributions could not be separated without sorting.

The sequence was collected from a man aged 45 to 65 in good health. Some clones in this sample may be carry-over from other donors' samples. The chain couples TRBV29-1 to TRBJ2-1, with 13 bases fitting TRBD2. Sequenced sample: peripheral blood mononuclear cells. In nucleotides, the CDR3 is TGCAGCGTGACCTCCGGGACTAGCGGGATTGTAGGGCAGTTCTTC. Translation: CSVTSGTSGIVGQFF.